This TCR beta chain was retrieved from a study of blood T cell repertoires in COVID-19. As for the study in general: From T cells, B-cell-depleted T cells, or PBMCs came the material, which was cDNA or gDNA.

Generated by immunoSEQ multiplex PCR, the TCRdb table keeps only in-frame clones and is missing some. The sample holds 120,000 to 150,000 clones, 70% to 90% seen once. V lost 1 base to trimming and J lost 3 bases, with 16 bases between them. Per germline, CDR1 GTSNPN and CDR2 SVGIG (reference sequence). This CDR3 has 16 amino acids. Sample: peripheral blood. The source is a woman aged 55-69 years with acute or convalescent COVID-19. The chain carries TRBV30 and TRBJ1-3; D is possibly TRBD1 (6 bases). In nucleotides, the CDR3 is TGTGCCTGGAGTGGGTTTCCAGGGGAACTTGGAAACACCATATATTTT. It specifies CAWSGFPGELGNTIYF.